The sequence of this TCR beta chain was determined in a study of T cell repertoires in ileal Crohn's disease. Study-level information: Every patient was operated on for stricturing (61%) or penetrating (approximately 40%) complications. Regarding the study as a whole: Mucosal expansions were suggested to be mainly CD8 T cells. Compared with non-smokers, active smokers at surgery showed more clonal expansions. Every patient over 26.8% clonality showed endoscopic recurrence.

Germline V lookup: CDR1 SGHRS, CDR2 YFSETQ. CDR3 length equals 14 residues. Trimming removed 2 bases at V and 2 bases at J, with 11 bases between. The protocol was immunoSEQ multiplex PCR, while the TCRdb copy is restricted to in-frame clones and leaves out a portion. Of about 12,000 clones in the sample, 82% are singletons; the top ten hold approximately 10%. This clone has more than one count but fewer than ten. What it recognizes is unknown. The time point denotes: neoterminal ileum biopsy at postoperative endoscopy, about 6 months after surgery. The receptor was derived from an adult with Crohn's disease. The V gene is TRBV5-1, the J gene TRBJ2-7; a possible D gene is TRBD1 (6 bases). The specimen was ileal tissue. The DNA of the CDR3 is TGCGCCAGCAGCTTCAGGGGATCGACCTACGAGCAGTACTTC. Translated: CASSFRGSTYEQYF.